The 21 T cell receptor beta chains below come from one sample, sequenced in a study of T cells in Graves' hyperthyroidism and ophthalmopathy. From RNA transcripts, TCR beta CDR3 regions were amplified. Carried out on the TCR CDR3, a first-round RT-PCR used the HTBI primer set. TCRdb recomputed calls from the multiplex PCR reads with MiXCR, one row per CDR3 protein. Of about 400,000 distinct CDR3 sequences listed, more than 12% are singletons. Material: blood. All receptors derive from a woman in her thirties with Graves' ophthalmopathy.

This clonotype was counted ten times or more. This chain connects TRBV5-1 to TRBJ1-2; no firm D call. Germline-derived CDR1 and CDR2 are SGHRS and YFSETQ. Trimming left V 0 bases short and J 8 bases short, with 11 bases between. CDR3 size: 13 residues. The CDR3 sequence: CASSLEGLDGYTF. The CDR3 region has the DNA TGCGCCAGCAGCTTGGAAGGGTTGGACGGCTACACCTTC.

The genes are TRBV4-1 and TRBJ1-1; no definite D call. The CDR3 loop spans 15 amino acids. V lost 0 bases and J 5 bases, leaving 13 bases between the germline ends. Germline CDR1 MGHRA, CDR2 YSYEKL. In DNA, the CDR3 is TGCGCCAGCAGCCAAGAACCGAGGGCCTTAACTGAAGCTTTCTTT. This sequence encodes CASSQEPRALTEAFF.

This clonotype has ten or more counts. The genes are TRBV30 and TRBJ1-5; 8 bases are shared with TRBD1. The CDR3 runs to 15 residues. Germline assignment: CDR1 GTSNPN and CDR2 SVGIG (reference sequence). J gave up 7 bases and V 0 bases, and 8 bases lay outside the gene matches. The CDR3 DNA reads TGTGCCTGGAGTGTAAGTCAGGGGGCGCGGCAGCCCCAGCATTTT. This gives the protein CAWSVSQGARQPQHF.

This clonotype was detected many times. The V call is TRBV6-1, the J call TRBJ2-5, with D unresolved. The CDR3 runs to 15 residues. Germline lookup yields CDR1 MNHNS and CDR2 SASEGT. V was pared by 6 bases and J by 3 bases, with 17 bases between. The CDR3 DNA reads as TGTGCCAGCAGCCCCGGCTGGTCTAAAGAAGAGACCCAGTACTTC. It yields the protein CASSPGWSKEETQYF.

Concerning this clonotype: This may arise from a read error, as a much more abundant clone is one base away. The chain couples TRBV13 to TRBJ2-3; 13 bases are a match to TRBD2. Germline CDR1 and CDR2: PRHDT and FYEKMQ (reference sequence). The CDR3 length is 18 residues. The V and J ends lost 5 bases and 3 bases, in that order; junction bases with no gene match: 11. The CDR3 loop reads CASSTRLAGGRGTDTQYF. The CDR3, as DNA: TGTGCCAGCAGCACACGACTAGCGGGGGGCCGCGGGACAGATACGCAGTATTTT.

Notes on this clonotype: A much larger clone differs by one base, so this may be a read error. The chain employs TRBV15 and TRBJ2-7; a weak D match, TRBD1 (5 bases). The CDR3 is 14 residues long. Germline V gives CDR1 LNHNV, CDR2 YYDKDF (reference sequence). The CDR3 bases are TGTGCCACCAGCAGAGAAGACAGTTCCTGCGAGCAGTACTTC. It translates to CATSREDSSCEQYF.

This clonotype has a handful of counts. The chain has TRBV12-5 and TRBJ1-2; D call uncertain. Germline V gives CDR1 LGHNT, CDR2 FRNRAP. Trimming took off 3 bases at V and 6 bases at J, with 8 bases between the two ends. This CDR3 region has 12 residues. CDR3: CASGFRRDGYTF. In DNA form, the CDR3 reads TGTGCTAGTGGTTTTAGGCGGGATGGCTACACCTTC.

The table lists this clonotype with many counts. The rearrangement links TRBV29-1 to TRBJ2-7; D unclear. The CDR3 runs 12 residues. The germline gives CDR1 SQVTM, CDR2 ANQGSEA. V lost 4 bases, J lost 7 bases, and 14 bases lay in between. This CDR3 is CSVAVGLGEQYF. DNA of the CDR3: TGCAGCGTTGCGGTCGGGCTGGGGGAGCAGTACTTC.

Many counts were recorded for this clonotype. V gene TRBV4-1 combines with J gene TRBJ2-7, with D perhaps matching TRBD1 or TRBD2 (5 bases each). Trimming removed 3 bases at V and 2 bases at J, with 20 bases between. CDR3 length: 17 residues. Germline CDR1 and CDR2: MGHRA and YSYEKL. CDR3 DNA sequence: TGCGCCAGCAGCCAGGTCACCGGGACCGGCCAGGCCTACGAGCAGTACTTC. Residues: CASSQVTGTGQAYEQYF.

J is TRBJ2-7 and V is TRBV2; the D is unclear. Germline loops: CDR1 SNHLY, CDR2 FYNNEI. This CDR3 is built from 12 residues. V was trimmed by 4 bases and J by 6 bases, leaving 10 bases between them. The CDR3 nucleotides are TGTGCCAGCAGTGTAAATACCTGCGAGCAGTACTTC. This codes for CASSVNTCEQYF.

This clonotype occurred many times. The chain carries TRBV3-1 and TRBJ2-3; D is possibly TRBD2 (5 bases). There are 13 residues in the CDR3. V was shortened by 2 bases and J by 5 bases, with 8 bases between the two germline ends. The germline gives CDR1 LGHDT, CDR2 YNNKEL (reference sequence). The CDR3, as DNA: TGTGCCAGCAGCCAAAGCAGCGGAGATACGCAGTATTTT. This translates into CASSQSSGDTQYF.

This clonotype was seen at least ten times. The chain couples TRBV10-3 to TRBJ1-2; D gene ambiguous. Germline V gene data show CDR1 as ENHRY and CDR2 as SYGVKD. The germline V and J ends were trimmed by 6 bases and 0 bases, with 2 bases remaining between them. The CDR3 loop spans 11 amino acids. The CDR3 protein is CAIRTNYGYTF. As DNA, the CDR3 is TGTGCCATCAGAACTAACTATGGCTACACCTTC.

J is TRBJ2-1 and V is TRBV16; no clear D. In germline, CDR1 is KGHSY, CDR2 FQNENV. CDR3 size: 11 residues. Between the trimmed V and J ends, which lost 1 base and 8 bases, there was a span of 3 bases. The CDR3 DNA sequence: TGTGCCAGCAGCCAATTCGATGAGCAGTTCTTC. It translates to CASSQFDEQFF.

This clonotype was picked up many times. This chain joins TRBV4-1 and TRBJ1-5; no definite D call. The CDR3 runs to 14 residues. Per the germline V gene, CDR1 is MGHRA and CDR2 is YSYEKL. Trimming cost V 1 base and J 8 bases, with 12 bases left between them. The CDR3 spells CASSQATDMEPQHF. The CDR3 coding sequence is TGCGCCAGCAGCCAAGCGACCGATATGGAGCCCCAGCATTTT.

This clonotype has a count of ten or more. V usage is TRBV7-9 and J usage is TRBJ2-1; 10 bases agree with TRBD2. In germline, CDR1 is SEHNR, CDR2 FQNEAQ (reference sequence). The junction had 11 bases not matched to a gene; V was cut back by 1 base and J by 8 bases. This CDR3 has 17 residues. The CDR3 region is CASSLVNVAGGRHEQFF. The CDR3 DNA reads TGTGCCAGCAGCTTAGTTAATGTAGCGGGGGGTCGCCATGAGCAGTTCTTC.

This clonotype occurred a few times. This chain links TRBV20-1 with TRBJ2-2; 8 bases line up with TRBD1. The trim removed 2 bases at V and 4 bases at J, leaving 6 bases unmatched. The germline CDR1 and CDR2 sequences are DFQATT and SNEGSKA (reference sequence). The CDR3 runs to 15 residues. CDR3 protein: CSARKKDRATGELFF. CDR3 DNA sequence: TGCAGTGCTAGAAAAAAGGACAGGGCCACCGGGGAGCTGTTTTTT.

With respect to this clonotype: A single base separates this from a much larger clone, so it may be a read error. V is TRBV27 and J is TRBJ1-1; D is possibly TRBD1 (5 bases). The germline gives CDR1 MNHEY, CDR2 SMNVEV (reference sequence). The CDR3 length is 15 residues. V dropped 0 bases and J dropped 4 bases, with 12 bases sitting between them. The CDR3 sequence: CASSLSGRRSTEAFF. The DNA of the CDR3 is TGTGCCAGCAGTTTATCGGGGCGGCGAAGCACTGAAGCTTTCTTT.

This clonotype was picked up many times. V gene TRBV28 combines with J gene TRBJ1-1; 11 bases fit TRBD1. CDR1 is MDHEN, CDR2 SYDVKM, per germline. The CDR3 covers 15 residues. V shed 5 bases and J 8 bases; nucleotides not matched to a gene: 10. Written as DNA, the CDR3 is TGTGCCAGCAGTCCACAACCGGGACAGGGGGAAGAAGCTTTCTTT. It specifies CASSPQPGQGEEAFF.

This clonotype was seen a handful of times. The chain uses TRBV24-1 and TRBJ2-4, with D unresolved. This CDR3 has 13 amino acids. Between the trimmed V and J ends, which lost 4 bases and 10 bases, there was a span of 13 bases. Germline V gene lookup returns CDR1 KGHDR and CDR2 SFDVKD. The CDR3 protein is CATSDPLGRIQYF. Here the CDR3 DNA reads TGTGCCACCAGTGACCCGCTGGGAAGGATTCAGTACTTC.

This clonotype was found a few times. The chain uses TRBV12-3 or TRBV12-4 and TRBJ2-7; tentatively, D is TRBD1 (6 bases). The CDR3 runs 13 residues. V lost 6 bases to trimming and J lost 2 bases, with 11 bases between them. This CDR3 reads CASSQGMAYEQYF. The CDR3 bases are TGTGCCAGCAGCCAGGGGATGGCCTACGAGCAGTACTTC.

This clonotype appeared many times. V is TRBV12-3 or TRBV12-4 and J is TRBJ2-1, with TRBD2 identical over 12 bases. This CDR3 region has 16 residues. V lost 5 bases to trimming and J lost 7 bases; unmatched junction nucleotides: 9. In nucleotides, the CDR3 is TGTGCCAGCAGTGCCATGACTAGCGGGGGAGGAAATGAGCAGTTCTTC. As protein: CASSAMTSGGGNEQFF.